The 10 T cell receptor beta chains below come from one sample, sequenced in a study of control samples from healthy donors and cancer patients. Profiled with immunoSEQ multiplex PCR; TCRdb holds only in-frame clones, not every one. The data show around 140,000 clones, roughly 89% seen once. Sequences were obtained from blood. The receptors here all came from a man between 18 and 29 years old in good health.

This sequence joins TRBV15 and TRBJ2-1, with D possibly TRBD2 on 5 matching bases. Between the trimmed V and J ends, which lost 3 bases and 6 bases, there was a span of 9 bases. The CDR3 loop spans 13 amino acids. Germline CDR1 LNHNV, CDR2 YYDKDF (reference sequence). CDR3 amino acids: CATSRVSVNEQFF. The CDR3 DNA sequence: TGTGCCACCAGCAGGGTTAGCGTCAATGAGCAGTTCTTC.

The chain has TRBV20-1 and TRBJ2-2; TRBD2 matches at 7 bases. CDR3 length: 15 amino acids. The ends lost 3 bases at V and 1 base at J; junction bases unmatched: 5. Germline CDR1 DFQATT, CDR2 SNEGSKA (reference sequence). The CDR3 DNA sequence: TGCAGTGCTAGTCCCAGCGGGGTGAACACCGGGGAGCTGTTTTTT. Protein sequence: CSASPSGVNTGELFF.

The chain couples TRBV9 to TRBJ1-4; a possible D gene is TRBD1 (5 bases). CDR1 and CDR2 from the germline V gene are SGDLS and YYNGEE. Trimming pared 4 bases from V and 7 bases from J, leaving 17 bases between. This CDR3 region has 15 residues. For the CDR3, the DNA is TGTGCCAGCAGCCCCCGGGACTACTCGGGTGAAAAACTGTTTTTT. Amino acid sequence: CASSPRDYSGEKLFF.

This clone showed up just a few times. The chain recombines TRBV6-5 with TRBJ2-1; 9 bases match TRBD2. J lost 6 bases, V lost 2 bases, and 5 bases had no gene match. Germline CDR1 reads MNHEY; CDR2 reads SVGAGI. The CDR3 has 15 amino acids. CDR3 protein: CASSYGLAGSNEQFF. DNA of the CDR3: TGTGCCAGCAGTTACGGGCTAGCGGGGTCCAATGAGCAGTTCTTC.

The chain has TRBV4-1 and TRBJ1-5, with D uncertain. The length of the CDR3 is 14 residues. Trimming pared 1 base from V and 3 bases from J, leaving 7 bases between. Germline V gives CDR1 MGHRA, CDR2 YSYEKL. CDR3 in DNA: TGCGCCAGCAGCCAAGTCGGGGACAATCAGCCCCAGCATTTT. Amino acids: CASSQVGDNQPQHF.

The chain is built from TRBV5-4 and TRBJ1-2; maybe TRBD1 (5 bases). Germline V lookup: CDR1 SGHNT, CDR2 YYREEE (reference sequence). The CDR3 totals 14 residues. V lost 4 bases and J lost 4, with 14 bases in between. The CDR3 DNA reads TGTGCCAGCAGCCTTGCGGGGACTTTCTATGGCTACACCTTC. It translates to CASSLAGTFYGYTF.

The chain carries TRBV7-2 and TRBJ1-4; the D is unclear. Germline CDR1 reads SGHTA; CDR2 reads FQGNSA. The CDR3 has 14 residues. Trimming pared 5 bases from V and 4 bases from J, leaving 11 bases between. The CDR3: CASSKPGFNEKLFF. CDR3 nucleotide sequence: TGTGCCAGCAGCAAACCGGGATTTAATGAAAAACTGTTTTTT.

The chain carries TRBV6-6 and TRBJ2-5; D gene uncertain. Trimming pared 10 bases from V and 4 bases from J, leaving 13 bases between. Germline V gene lookup returns CDR1 MNHNY and CDR2 SVGAGI (reference sequence). This CDR3 comprises 12 residues. The CDR3: CATKESGETQYF. The DNA for the CDR3 is TGTGCCACTAAAGAGTCGGGAGAGACCCAGTACTTC.

The J gene is TRBJ2-3, the V gene TRBV6-5; a weak D match, TRBD1 (5 bases). The V end lost 6 bases, the J end lost 2 bases, and 12 bases lay between the germline ends. This CDR3 has 14 amino acids. Germline V lookup: CDR1 MNHEY, CDR2 SVGAGI. The chain's CDR3 is CASSQRQLTDTQYF. The CDR3 DNA sequence: TGTGCCAGCAGCCAACGACAGCTCACAGATACGCAGTATTTT.

About this clone itself: This sample includes further DNA sequences coding for the same CDR3. The chain combines TRBV7-2 with TRBJ1-2; TRBD1 aligns across 8 bases. Germline V gene sequence: CDR1 SGHTA, CDR2 FQGNSA. V lost 5 bases, J lost 5 bases, and 7 bases stayed unmatched. There are 14 residues in the CDR3. The DNA for the CDR3 is TGTGCCAGCAGCCCCGACAGGGGCCCATATGGCTACACCTTC. It codes for CASSPDRGPYGYTF.